These T cell receptor beta chains were read from a single sample in a study of blood T cell repertoires in COVID-19. Data came from immunoSEQ multiplex PCR; TCRdb stores just in-frame clones and leaves some out. This sample has 280,000 or so clones, with roughly nine tenths found just once. Sequenced input: PBMCs or T cells enriched from blood (not recorded which). The receptors come from a woman aged 50 to 60 who had been exposed to COVID-19. Each CDR3 is given with its conserved first and last residue. Each record gives: J gene, D gene, V gene, clone size, CDR3 protein, CDR3 DNA. D genes are given only for firm matches. The size entry is marked missing in some rows and otherwise reads once, few, many or a size class.

TRBJ1-5,.,TRBV19,few,CASNIAQEGQPQHF,TGTGCCAGTAATATAGCACAGGAGGGGCAGCCCCAGCATTTT
TRBJ2-5,.,TRBV7-2,.,CASSPPRLIHKTQYF,TGTGCCAGCAGCCCGCCGAGGCTAATTCATAAGACCCAGTACTTC
TRBJ1-4,.,TRBV2,.,CASSQQSHNEKLFF,TGTGCCAGCAGTCAACAGTCCCATAATGAAAAACTGTTTTTT
TRBJ2-7,TRBD1,TRBV6-5,.,CASSGGQVVSYEQYF,TGTGCCAGCAGCGGTGGACAGGTCGTCTCCTACGAGCAGTACTTC
TRBJ1-1,TRBD1,TRBV6-5,.,CASSSGTGDLAFF,TGTGCCAGCAGTTCCGGGACAGGGGACTTAGCTTTCTTT
TRBJ2-5,TRBD1,TRBV5-1,.,CASSMGQGEETQYF,TGCGCCAGCAGCATGGGACAGGGAGAGGAGACCCAGTACTTC
TRBJ2-7,TRBD2,TRBV7-2,.,CASSLWTSGVLYEQYF,TGTGCCAGCAGCCTCTGGACTAGCGGGGTGCTCTACGAGCAGTACTTC
TRBJ2-7,TRBD1,TRBV15,.,CATSPGQGIGEQYF,TGTGCCACCAGCCCCGGACAGGGAATAGGCGAGCAGTACTTC
TRBJ2-3,TRBD2,TRBV5-1,.,CASSLEPGASSGGRMDTQYF,TGCGCCAGCAGCTTGGAGCCGGGGGCTTCTAGCGGGGGAAGGATGGATACGCAGTATTTT
TRBJ2-3,TRBD2,TRBV28,few,CASSLQTSGGTQYF,TGTGCCAGCAGTTTGCAAACTAGCGGGGGGACGCAGTATTTT
TRBJ1-1,TRBD1,TRBV7-9,.,CASSPDRGEAFF,TGTGCCAGCAGCCCCGACAGGGGCGAAGCTTTCTTT
TRBJ1-2,.,TRBV12-3/TRBV12-4,.,CASGFTQQYGYTF,TGTGCCAGCGGTTTTACACAACAGTATGGCTACACCTTC
TRBJ1-1,.,TRBV7-9,.,CASSLESGGEAFF,TGTGCCAGCAGCTTAGAATCCGGAGGGGAAGCTTTCTTT
TRBJ1-6,.,TRBV7-2,.,CASSLAPAGAGVSPLHF,TGTGCCAGCAGCTTAGCCCCGGCAGGGGCTGGGGTTTCACCCCTCCACTTT
TRBJ1-3,.,TRBV9,.,CASSVGLLTAGNTIYF,TGTGCCAGCAGCGTAGGCCTACTTACTGCTGGAAACACCATATATTTT
TRBJ2-3,TRBD1,TRBV19,.,CASSNRGWLASDTQYF,TGTGCCAGTAGTAACAGGGGTTGGTTAGCGTCAGATACGCAGTATTTT
TRBJ2-7,TRBD1,TRBV27,.,CASSLGTGVSYEQYF,TGTGCCAGCAGTTTAGGGACAGGGGTCTCCTACGAGCAGTACTTC
TRBJ1-4,.,TRBV28,.,CASSTPRDSTNEKLFF,TGTGCCAGCAGTACCCCCAGGGACTCAACTAATGAAAAACTGTTTTTT
TRBJ1-2,.,TRBV4-1,.,CASSQSTRGLYGYTF,TGCGCCAGCAGCCAATCCACCAGGGGTCTCTATGGCTACACCTTC
TRBJ1-1,TRBD1,TRBV2,.,CASSGQPNTEAFF,TGTGCCAGCTCGGGACAGCCGAACACTGAAGCTTTCTTT
TRBJ2-3,.,TRBV12-5,.,CASAPGLSTDTQYF,TGTGCTAGTGCCCCCGGACTAAGCACAGATACGCAGTATTTT
TRBJ2-2,TRBD1,TRBV29-1,.,CSGRTGGANTGELFF,TGCAGCGGACGGACAGGGGGCGCCAACACCGGGGAGCTGTTTTTT
TRBJ2-7,TRBD1,TRBV2,.,CASRGTGWYEQYF,TGTGCCAGCAGAGGGACAGGGTGGTACGAGCAGTACTTC
TRBJ2-1,TRBD1,TRBV6-2/TRBV6-3,.,CASSTTGAFYNEQFF,TGTGCCAGCAGTACCACAGGGGCGTTCTACAATGAGCAGTTCTTC
TRBJ1-3,.,TRBV30,.,CAWRVQGSGNTIYF,TGTGCCTGGAGGGTACAGGGATCTGGAAACACCATATATTTT
TRBJ1-2,TRBD1,TRBV7-6,.,CASSLDRAYGYTF,TGTGCCAGCAGCCTCGACAGGGCCTATGGCTACACCTTC